The source of this TCR beta chain is a study of cytomegalovirus exposure and HLA in healthy donors. Details on this clone: Its antigen remains unknown.

CDR3 length: 11 residues. Germline lookup yields CDR1 SQVTM and CDR2 ANQGSEA. The ends were cut back, 8 bases at V and 8 bases at J, with 15 bases in the middle. Overall study findings and caveats: In a later analysis, compared with equally common non-associated chains, HLA-associated beta chains were more expanded. Rare TCR sequences dominated, though some public TCRs recurred in many donors. Both high specificity and high sensitivity reportedly marked the classifier's diagnosis of cytomegalovirus status. Common viral pathogens were later found to be apparently linked to several of the most significant clusters.

PCR primers comprised 60 Vbeta and 13 Jbeta primers. Clones were read by immunoSEQ multiplex PCR, and TCRdb kept only the in-frame ones, dropping some. The sample data list about 70,000 clones. V is TRBV29-1 and J is TRBJ1-1; maybe TRBD1 (5 bases). This sequence was found in a woman between 25 and 40 years old in good health and CMV-seronegative. The sample consisted of PBMCs. The CDR3 region is CSIDFGGEAFF. In DNA, the CDR3 is TGCAGCATAGATTTCGGGGGGGAAGCTTTCTTT.